A single T cell receptor (beta chain) is shown here with its context. Its recognized antigen is unknown. Base qualities are not at hand, and no much larger clone is one base apart. This record belongs to a study of cytomegalovirus exposure and HLA in healthy donors (dated by TCRdb to 2016 to 2017). For context, the study as a whole: According to an earlier analysis of 587 of the donors, 150 million to 200 million T cells yielded 120 million or so unique TCR beta sequences and 276 Gb of sequence data. About 280 gigabases of sequencing data and 70 million to 100 million unique TCR sequences made up an early release that covered several hundred HLA-typed donors. Of the 300 to 450 genotyped donors, less than 90% were placed in the genetic ancestry cluster associated with self-reported Caucasian donors. The aim of the study was to test whether cataloging public T cell receptors could identify signatures of past pathogen exposure. The T cell repertoires of 670 or so subjects were profiled by immunosequencing and related to cytomegalovirus serostatus. Besides the first cohort of 500 to 700 subjects, a separate validation cohort made up of 90 to 150 different subjects was used. The study combined high-throughput TCR immunosequencing, statistical association of individual TCRs with disease status, and machine learning to predict cytomegalovirus infection status. To study patterns of TCR occurrence, a later analysis re-analyzed previously published TCR beta repertoires from 666 donors and added high-resolution HLA genotyping. The later analysis used no new phenotypic data to find candidate immune exposures, relying instead on TCR beta sequences and their occurrence across donors. In an earlier analysis of 587 of the donors, high-throughput TCR beta sequencing was used to judge whether each TCR beta V gene segment behaved as functional or pseudogenic. Donor age, sex, ethnicity and CMV serostatus were collected together with the repertoire data. A later genetic analysis used genome-wide SNP genotypes for about 65% of the roughly 700 donors, treating that subset as a discovery cohort. Every repertoire in the discovery cohort had been generated on one and the same sequencing platform. HLA typing covered class I and class II loci at four-digit resolution. The number of typed donors differed by locus: about 620-640 for A, B, C, DRB1 and DQB1; approximately 530 for DQA1; 606 for DPA1; and some 470 for DPB1. Four or five DR-DQ haplotypes were treated as single units for association and clustering because of strong linkage in the cohort. Among 350 to 400 genotyped donors of the cohort, an average of around 240,000 unique TCR beta nucleotide sequences were sequenced per donor, around a sixth of them non-productive.

The cohort was made up of 650 to 700 healthy bone marrow donors. All cohort members were sampled while nominally healthy, although unrecorded immune exposures were likely present. The donor tested CMV seropositive and was one of the 289 seropositive cohort members. A peripheral blood sample was provided by each donor, and peripheral blood mononuclear cells were used for TCR beta sequencing. The Qiagen DNeasy Blood Extraction Kit was used to extract genomic DNA from the blood cell samples. Receptor amplification or capture employed the immunoSEQ multiplex PCR assay. For the multiplex PCR, a mixture combining 60 forward primers for TCR Vbeta segments and 13 reverse primers for TCR Jbeta segments was used. The CDR3 region of rearranged TCR beta genes was amplified from genomic DNA with a multiplex PCR assay. Amplified TCR beta libraries were sequenced as 87-base-pair reads on the Illumina HiSeq System. In the original analysis: In a later analysis, some 80 million unique TCR beta chains were counted across the approximately 640 repertoires, and around 11 million of these chains were shared by at least two donors. Raw reads were error-corrected and collapsed into unique sequences with a nearest-neighbor algorithm that merged closely related sequences to remove PCR and sequencing errors. CDR3 sequences were aligned to IMGT reference sequences to assign V, D and J gene segments. For a sequence to be retained, a match of at least six nucleotides was required to both a V gene segment and a J gene segment. A rearrangement was called productive if the CDR3 had no stop codons and remained in frame with V and J, and every other rearrangement was called non-productive. Following IMGT convention, CDR3 was defined as the stretch from the second conserved V-encoded cysteine up to the conserved J-encoded phenylalanine. Sequences without an unambiguous match to a single V gene segment were excluded from the earlier analysis of about 600 of the donors. An earlier analysis of several hundred of the donors called V segments functional above 56.7% productive rearrangements and segregating when the between-donor standard deviation exceeded 5%. To diagnose cytomegalovirus status from the catalog of TCR beta chain sequences, a statistical classification framework was built. In a later analysis, TCR nucleotide sequences were compared against IMGT/GENE-DB human TR gene sequences so that V and J genes could be assigned. Using the TCRdist pipeline, a later analysis assigned CDR3 sequences along with most-parsimonious VDJ recombination scenarios. In a later analysis, each TCR beta chain was defined by its CDR3 amino acid sequence together with its V-gene family, and reads without a unique V-gene family were excluded. To address suspected cross-contamination and a sequencing artifact, a later analysis removed approximately 600 highly shared, low-generation-probability nucleotide sequences. In a later analysis, a clonal expansion index for each public chain was calculated from normalized within-repertoire ranks of inferred template counts. A later analysis computed generation probabilities with a VDJ recombination model fitted to out-of-frame rearrangements, and checked the results against IGoR. Hypergeometric tests were used in a later analysis to score TCR-TCR, TCR-HLA and TCR-CMV co-occurrence, with a repertoire-size bias correction applied to the TCR pairs. A later analysis estimated false discovery rates by permuting HLA or CMV assignments 20 times. In a later analysis, co-occurring TCRs were grouped using DBSCAN, with TCRdist sequence similarity added in when clustering inside HLA-allele-positive subsets. Repertoires with fewer than 30,000 or more than 120,000 public chains were left out of co-occurrence clustering, as were a handful of repertoires with anomalous nucleotide sharing. TCRdb retrieved this table from immuneACCESS and kept in-frame rearrangements only. Not all clones are present; in checked studies, unresolved V genes account for under half, and no reason is known for the remainder. Clone size and V and J calls were adopted from that table, with D and trimming inferred from the DNA. This sample comprises some 150,000 clones, around 76% of them detected only once. The ten top clones hold approximately 2.2% of the sample.

In the germline V gene, CDR1 corresponds to SGHVS and CDR2 to FNYEAQ. The CDR3 holds 14 amino acids from the cysteine to the phenylalanine. Of all the DNA, just the CDR3 is kept, 42 bases in frame from base 1. Germline trimming: 4 bases from V, 7 bases from J; junction bases outside gene matches: 4. What the work shows at the level of the full study, not this receptor alone: Some IMGT-functional V segments, including TRBV6-2 and TRBV6-3, could not be distinguished by the 87-base-pair reads and were therefore excluded. At a false discovery rate of 0.05, a later analysis linked 15,000 to 20,000 TCR beta sequences to specific HLA alleles. In a later genetic analysis, a missense DCLRE1C variant was associated with V-gene and J-gene trimming of TCR beta chains, and the association was replicated in an independent cohort. In a later analysis, most CMV-associated TCR beta chains were found to appear HLA-restricted, with HLA associations seemingly driven largely by CMV exposure. In a later genetic analysis, fewer N-insertions in productive TCRs were reported among donors in an Asian-associated ancestry cluster than the approximately 630-donor mean. Because HLA typing was unavailable for some donors at each locus, only the typed subset was used in association tests. A later analysis reported that several top co-occurrence clusters appeared linked to parvovirus B19, influenza, CMV and Epstein-Barr virus. In both the original and validation cohorts, the classifier was reported to diagnose cytomegalovirus status with high specificity and sensitivity. Only TCR beta chains were sequenced in this cohort, and the absence of alpha or paired-chain data limited detectable features. In the study, some 160 TCR beta chains were listed as associated with cytomegalovirus. A further reported finding was that TCR beta sequences accurately predicted the HLA-A and HLA-B alleles for most subjects in the first cohort. Linkage disequilibrium might explain the correlated functional status among segregating V segments, but an unknown experimental factor could not be ruled out. A later analysis found that TCR association rates varied across HLA loci, with DRB1 alleles showing the most associated TCRs and HLA-C alleles the fewest. For the cohort, immune exposure information was limited to CMV serostatus. Presence/absence analyses assumed roughly uniform sequencing depth across donors, an assumption that may not hold. Across donors, most TCR sequences were observed very rarely, whereas some public TCRs were present in many individuals. When HLA alleles, especially DR and DQ, strongly co-occurred, attributing TCR associations to individual alleles was difficult. In an earlier analysis of 587 of the donors, most TCR beta V segments appeared in productive rearrangements about 87% or about 30% of the time, broadly matching IMGT annotations. The authors suggested that the approach could potentially be extended to other disease states and immunological phenotypes. Some 15 rarely observed V segments, including chromosome 9 orphons, were excluded from the earlier analysis of approximately 500 of the donors because counts were too low. In vitro tests confirmed that three of the cytomegalovirus-associated TCR beta chains recognize cytomegalovirus antigens. In a later analysis, HLA-associated TCR beta chains showed more clonal expansion and lower generation probabilities than non-associated chains that were equally common. The sequencing pipeline was judged likely to have produced a cluster of highly shared sequence variants as a technical artifact.

The source is a woman aged 25 to 45 in good health and CMV-seropositive. The chain joins TRBV7-6 to TRBJ1-6; 7 central bases correspond to TRBD1. What was sequenced was PBMCs. CDR3 sequence: CASSSDRVNSPLHF. The DNA sequence is TGTGCCAGCAGCTCCGACAGGGTGAATTCACCCCTCCACTTT.